The T cell receptor (beta chain) described here comes from a study of blood T cells in healthy people across ages (dated by TCRdb to the mid-2010s). Describing the broader study: In model experiments, template switching captured about one uniquely barcoded TCR beta cDNA molecule for every two T cells. Using deep sequencing normalized with unique cDNA molecular identifiers, the study measured how TCR beta repertoire diversity changes with age. The donors were divided into four age groups: young (average around 16 years), middle-aged (under 40), aged (approximately 64) and long-lived (82). To avoid experimental bias, donors of different ages were randomly spread across the sequencing lanes. Using the same blood draw, the study looked at two additional independent replicas of 1 million unique cDNA reads for two donors, one aged 18 to 30 and the other aged 80 or older. Points the paper makes about the study in general: A strong correlation was found between observed TCR beta diversity and the percentage of naive T cells measured by flow cytometry. Because the CMV infection status of the donors was unknown, age-related changes in expanded clonotypes may potentially have been confounded. Total diversity estimates from one million sequenced T cells were considered lower bounds and underestimates. Compared with the aged group, more naive CD4+ T cells, fewer expanded clones and increased TCR diversity were shown by the long-lived group, suggesting age selection. Because profiling used bulk unsorted PBMCs, naive and antigen-experienced compartments could not be compared conclusively. As age increased, observed TCR beta diversity per million T cells dropped in a roughly linear way, and a significant reduction was already evident by age 40.

Library creation used 5' RACE. This sample was sequenced with an Illumina HiSeq 2500. The second PCR ran for roughly 7 to 11 cycles and used a J-beta primer mix along with a sample-barcoded 5' primer. Each TCR beta cDNA molecule received a unique molecular identifier from a template-switch 5' adaptor carrying 12 random nucleotides. Each sample yielded at least 2.5 million CDR3-containing paired-end reads. All of the RNA was converted into first-strand cDNA using the Mint cDNA synthesis kit, with a TRBC-specific oligonucleotide serving as the primer. All cDNA was treated with uracil-DNA glycosylase and then went through a first 18-cycle PCR with the universal primers M1SS and BC2_uni_R. Turning to the authors' computational methods: For normalization, 1 million high-quality reads, each with a distinct molecular identifier, were randomly selected from each sample. Reads with shared molecular identifiers were discarded instead of being binned into consensus sequences. MiTCR, run with a Q25 quality threshold and the strictest error-elimination algorithm, handled CDR3 identification, clonotype clustering and error correction. A nonparametric unseen species model with Euler transformation was used to estimate a lower bound on total TCR beta diversity. TCRdb cleaned the public reads at Q25 with fastp, built clones with MiXCR and kept in-frame beta chains. Here each entry gathers all rows of one CDR3 protein and keeps the most common genes and DNA. These V and J calls originate from TCRdb's pipeline instead of the authors' own analysis. This sample has 650,000 to 1,000,000 distinct CDR3 sequences in its table, and around 36% of those were observed once. 13% of the sample goes to the ten largest clones.

This clonotype occurred once. Its antigen remains unidentified. No per-base quality is available; no much larger clone lies one base away. Support from one read is weak. The 39 donors, aged about 6 to 95 years, were systemically healthy Caucasian individuals from Russia. Around 9.8 milliliters of peripheral blood were collected from each donor into EDTA-treated Vacutainer tubes. Ficoll-Paque density-gradient centrifugation was used to isolate PBMCs, with at least 6.5 million per sample. Total RNA was extracted from PBMCs with Trizol reagent, with at least 6 micrograms obtained per sample. Naive CD45RAhigh/CD27high T cell percentages were measured by flow cytometry on a PBMC aliquot from every donor. Taken from cysteine to phenylalanine, the CDR3 has 15 residues. Only CDR3 DNA is held: 45 bases, read in frame from base 1. A distance of 12 bases separates the germline ends of V and J, which lose 0 bases and 4 bases respectively. From the germline V gene, CDR1 is SGHAT and CDR2 is FQNNGV.

Rearrangement joined TRBV11-2 to TRBJ1-2, with the D segment identity uncertain. Input material: blood. The sequence was collected from a man aged 18 to 30 in good health. The CDR3 amino acid sequence is: CASSLESYSSYGYTF. The nucleotide sequence reads as follows: TGTGCCAGCAGCTTAGAATCGTACAGCAGCTATGGCTACACCTTC.